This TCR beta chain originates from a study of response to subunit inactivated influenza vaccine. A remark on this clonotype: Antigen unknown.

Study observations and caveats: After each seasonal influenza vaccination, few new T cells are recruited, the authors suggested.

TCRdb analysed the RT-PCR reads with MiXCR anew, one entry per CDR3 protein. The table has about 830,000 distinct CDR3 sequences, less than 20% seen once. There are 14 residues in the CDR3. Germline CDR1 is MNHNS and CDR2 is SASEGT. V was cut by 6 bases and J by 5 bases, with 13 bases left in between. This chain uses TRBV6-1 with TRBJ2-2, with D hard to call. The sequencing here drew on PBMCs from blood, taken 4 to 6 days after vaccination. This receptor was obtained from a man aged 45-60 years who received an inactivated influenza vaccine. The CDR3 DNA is TGTGCCAGCAGAGAACTGGTAGTTACCGGGGAGCTGTTTTTT. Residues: CASRELVVTGELFF.